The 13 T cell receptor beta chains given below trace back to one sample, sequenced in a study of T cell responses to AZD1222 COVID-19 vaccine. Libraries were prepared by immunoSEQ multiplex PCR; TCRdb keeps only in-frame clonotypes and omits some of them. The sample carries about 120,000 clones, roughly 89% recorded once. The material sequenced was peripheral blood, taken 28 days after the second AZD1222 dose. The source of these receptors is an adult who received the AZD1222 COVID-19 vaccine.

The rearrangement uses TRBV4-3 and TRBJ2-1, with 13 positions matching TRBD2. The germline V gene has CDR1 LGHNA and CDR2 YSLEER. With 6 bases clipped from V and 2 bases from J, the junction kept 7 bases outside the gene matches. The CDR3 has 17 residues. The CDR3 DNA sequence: TGCGCCAGCAGTCGATCCGGACTAGCGGGAGCCTACAATGAGCAGTTCTTC. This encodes CASSRSGLAGAYNEQFF.

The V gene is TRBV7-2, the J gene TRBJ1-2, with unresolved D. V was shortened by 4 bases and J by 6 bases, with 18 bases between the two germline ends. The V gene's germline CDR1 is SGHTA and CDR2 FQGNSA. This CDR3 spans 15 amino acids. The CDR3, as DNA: TGTGCCAGCAGCTCAAGCCCTTCCGCCCCGGATGGCTACACCTTC. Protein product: CASSSSPSAPDGYTF.

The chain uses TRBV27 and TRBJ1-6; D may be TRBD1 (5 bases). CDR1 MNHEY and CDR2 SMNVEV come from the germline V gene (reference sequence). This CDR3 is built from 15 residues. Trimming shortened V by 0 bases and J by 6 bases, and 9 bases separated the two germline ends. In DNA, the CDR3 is TGTGCCAGCAGTTTATCGGACAAGCCTAATTCACCCCTCCACTTT. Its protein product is CASSLSDKPNSPLHF.

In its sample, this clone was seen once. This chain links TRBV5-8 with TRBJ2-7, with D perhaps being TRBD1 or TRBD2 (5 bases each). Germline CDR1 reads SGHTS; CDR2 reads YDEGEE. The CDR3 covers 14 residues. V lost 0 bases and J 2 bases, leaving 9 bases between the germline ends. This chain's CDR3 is CASSLALGAYEQYF. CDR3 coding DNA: TGTGCCAGCAGCTTGGCCTTGGGGGCCTACGAGCAGTACTTC.

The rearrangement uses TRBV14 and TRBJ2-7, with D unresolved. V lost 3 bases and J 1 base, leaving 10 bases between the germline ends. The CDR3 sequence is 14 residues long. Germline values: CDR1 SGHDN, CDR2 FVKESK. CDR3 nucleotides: TGTGCCAGCAGCCACGTCCTCTGGTCCTACGAGCAGTACTTC. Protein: CASSHVLWSYEQYF.

The CDR3 DNA reads TGCGCCAGCAGCTTGGAACAGGCTGCAGATACGCAGTATTTT. This encodes CASSLEQAADTQYF. The chain joins TRBV5-1 to TRBJ2-3; TRBD1 is a possible D gene (5 bases). Germline lookup yields CDR1 SGHRS and CDR2 YFSETQ. This CDR3 has 14 amino acids. V shed 0 bases and J shed 4 bases, with 9 bases lying between them.

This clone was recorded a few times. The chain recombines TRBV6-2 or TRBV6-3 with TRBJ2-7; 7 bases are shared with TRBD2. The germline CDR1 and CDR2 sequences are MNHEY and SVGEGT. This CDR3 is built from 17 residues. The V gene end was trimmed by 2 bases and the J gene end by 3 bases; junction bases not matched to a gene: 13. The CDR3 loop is CASSYIDRLAVIYEQYF. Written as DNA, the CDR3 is TGTGCCAGCAGTTACATAGATCGGCTAGCGGTCATCTACGAGCAGTACTTC.

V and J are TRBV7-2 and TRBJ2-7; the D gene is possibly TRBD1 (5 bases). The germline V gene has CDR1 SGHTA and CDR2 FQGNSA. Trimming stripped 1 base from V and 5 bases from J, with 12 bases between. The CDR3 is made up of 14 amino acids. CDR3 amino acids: CASSLGQSGDEQYF. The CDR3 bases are TGTGCCAGCAGCTTAGGACAGTCCGGCGACGAGCAGTACTTC.

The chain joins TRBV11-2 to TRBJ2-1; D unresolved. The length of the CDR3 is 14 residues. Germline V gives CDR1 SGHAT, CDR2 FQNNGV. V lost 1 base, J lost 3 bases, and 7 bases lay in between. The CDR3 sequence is CASSLGSLYNEQFF. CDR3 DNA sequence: TGTGCCAGCAGCTTAGGGTCCCTCTACAATGAGCAGTTCTTC.

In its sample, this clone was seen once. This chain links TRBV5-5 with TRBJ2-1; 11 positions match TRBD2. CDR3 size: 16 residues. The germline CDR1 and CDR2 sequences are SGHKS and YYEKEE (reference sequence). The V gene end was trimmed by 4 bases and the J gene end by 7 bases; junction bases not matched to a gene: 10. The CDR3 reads CASSPPSRTSGNEQFF. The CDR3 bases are TGTGCCAGCAGCCCACCCTCCAGGACTAGCGGGAATGAGCAGTTCTTC.

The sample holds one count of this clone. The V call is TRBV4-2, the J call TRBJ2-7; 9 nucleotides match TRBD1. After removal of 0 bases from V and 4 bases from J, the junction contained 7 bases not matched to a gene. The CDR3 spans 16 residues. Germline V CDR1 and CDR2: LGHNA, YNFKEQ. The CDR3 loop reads CASSQDRDRVGYEQYF. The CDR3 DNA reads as TGTGCCAGCAGCCAAGACCGGGACAGGGTGGGTTACGAGCAGTACTTC.

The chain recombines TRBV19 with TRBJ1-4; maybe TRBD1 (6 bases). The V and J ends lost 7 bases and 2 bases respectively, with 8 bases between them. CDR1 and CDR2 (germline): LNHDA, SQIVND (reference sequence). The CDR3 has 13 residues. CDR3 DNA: TGTGCCAGTACAGGGGCTACTAATGAAAAACTGTTTTTT. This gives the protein CASTGATNEKLFF.

The CDR3 is CASSLVSFSGNTIYF. Written as DNA, the CDR3 is TGTGCCAGCAGCTTAGTGTCCTTCTCTGGAAACACCATATATTTT. This rearrangement joins TRBV7-9 to TRBJ1-3; D gene ambiguous. Trimming pared 1 base from V and 0 bases from J, leaving 7 bases between. The CDR3 spans 15 residues. Germline V CDR1 and CDR2: SEHNR, FQNEAQ (reference sequence). Together with reference TRBV7-9 and TRBJ1-3, the CDR3 gives the full variable domain: DTGVSQNPRHKITKRGQNVTFRCDPISEHNRLYWYRQTLGQGPEFLTYFQNEAQLEKSRLLSDRFSAERPKGSFSTLEIQRTEQGDSAMYLCASSLVSFSGNTIYFGEGSWLTVV.